Here is one T cell receptor (beta chain) with its context. This sample was included in a study of technical replicates of blood from several donors. Germline V gene sequence: CDR1 SGHAT, CDR2 FQDESV (reference sequence). This CDR3 region has 15 residues. The J segment lost 3 bases and the V segment lost 4 bases, leaving 4 bases of the junction unmatched. The table came from immunoSEQ multiplex PCR; TCRdb's copy has only in-frame clones and leaves some out. The table has about 12,000 clones, around 95% seen once. The chain joins TRBV11-1 to TRBJ2-1; 9 bases are shared with TRBD2. Sequenced input: PBMCs. The TCR comes from a human donor in good health. In DNA form, the CDR3 reads TGTGCCAGCAGCTCGGGGACTAGCTACTACAATGAGCAGTTCTTC. It yields the protein CASSSGTSYYNEQFF.